These T cell receptor beta chains were read from a single sample in a study of blood T cell repertoires in COVID-19. Sequencing was performed with immunoSEQ multiplex PCR; in TCRdb, only in-frame clones are kept and a portion is missing. The sample has 250,000 to 300,000 clones; roughly 87% are singletons. The sample was peripheral blood. All receptors derive from a woman in her forties or fifties who had recovered from COVID-19. The CDR3 runs from the conserved cysteine through the conserved F or W. A D gene is named only where the DNA matches it firmly. Rows give clone size only sometimes, using once, few, many, or a class for an expanded clone.

CDR3 length	D gene	clone size	J gene	V gene	CDR3 DNA	CDR3 protein
14	-	-	TRBJ1-5	TRBV28	TGTGCCAGCAGAAGACAGAGGCCGGTTGGGCCCCAGCATTTT	CASRRQRPVGPQHF
15	TRBD2	-	TRBJ2-5	TRBV7-6	TGTGCCAGCAGCTTGGATGGCGGGGGAAGCGAGACCCAGTACTTC	CASSLDGGGSETQYF
16	TRBD1	few	TRBJ2-5	TRBV5-1	TGCGCCAGCAGCCCCGGGACAGGGGGTCGTTGGGAGACCCAGTACTTC	CASSPGTGGRWETQYF
13	-	-	TRBJ2-7	TRBV4-3	TGCGCCAGCAGCCCCCAGGGATCCTACGAGCAGTACTTC	CASSPQGSYEQYF
10	TRBD1	-	TRBJ1-1	TRBV30	TGTGCTTACTCTAAGGGGGCGGCTTTCTTT	CAYSKGAAFF
14	-	-	TRBJ1-3	TRBV19	TGTGCCAGTAACTCCCACAGGCGAGGAAACACCATATATTTT	CASNSHRRGNTIYF
13	TRBD1	-	TRBJ1-1	TRBV5-5	TGTGCCAGCAGGAGGGACAGCGACACTGAAGCTTTCTTT	CASRRDSDTEAFF
16	-	-	TRBJ1-1	TRBV14	TGTGCCAGCAGCCAAGAGGGGGCAGGGTGGAACACTGAAGCTTTCTTT	CASSQEGAGWNTEAFF
15	-	-	TRBJ1-2	TRBV7-9	TGTGCCAGCAGTTCTACGCTGGGACAAGCCTATGGCTACACCTTC	CASSSTLGQAYGYTF
17	TRBD1	-	TRBJ1-2	TRBV5-5	TGTGCCAGCAGCTTGGTGTCAGGGGGGTTAGGTATGTCCGGCTACACCTTC	CASSLVSGGLGMSGYTF
17	-	few	TRBJ2-7	TRBV21-1	TGTGCCAGCAGCAAAGAGGCTAGGGGACAGGGGCAACAGGAGCAGTACTTC	CASSKEARGQGQQEQYF
18	TRBD2	once	TRBJ2-1	TRBV4-1	TGCGCCAGCAGCCAAGGTCTTTTTAAGCGGGAGATCCACAATGAGCAGTTCTTC	CASSQGLFKREIHNEQFF